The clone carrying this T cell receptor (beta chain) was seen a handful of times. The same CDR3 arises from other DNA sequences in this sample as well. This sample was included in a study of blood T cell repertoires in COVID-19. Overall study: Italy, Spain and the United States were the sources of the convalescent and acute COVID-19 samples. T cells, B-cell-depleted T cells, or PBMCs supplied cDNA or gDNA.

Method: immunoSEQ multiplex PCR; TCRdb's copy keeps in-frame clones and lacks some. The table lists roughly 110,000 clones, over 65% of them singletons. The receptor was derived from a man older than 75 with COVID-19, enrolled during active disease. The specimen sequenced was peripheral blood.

CDR3 loop: CAISPSNQPQHF. Written as DNA, the CDR3 is TGTGCCATCAGTCCGAGCAATCAGCCCCAGCATTTT. The chain links TRBV10-3 to TRBJ1-5; D unresolved. Germline CDR1 reads ENHRY; CDR2 reads SYGVKD. V was shortened by 5 bases and J by 1 base, with 3 bases between the two germline ends. The CDR3 consists of 12 residues.